This T cell receptor beta chain was identified during a study of OX40 agonist ivuxolimab in advanced cancers. Study summary: Partial response was recorded in three patients: one hepatocellular carcinoma and two cutaneous melanoma cases.

This clone was seen a few times. What it binds is not known. V shed 5 bases, J shed 1 base, and the junction held 9 bases outside the gene matches. The germline CDR1 and CDR2 sequences are SEHNR and FQNEAQ (reference sequence). There are 17 residues in the CDR3. Sampled blood was obtained at baseline, cycle 4 day 1, and cycle 7 day 1. Study-level findings and limits: The study observed clonal expansion of CD4+ and CD8+ blood T cells by week 6 at 0.1 to 3.0 mg/kg.

Using immunoSEQ multiplex PCR, the repertoire was profiled, and TCRdb retains in-frame clones only, with some absent. The table records about 89,000 clones, approximately 91% of them present only once. Sequenced material: CD4+ or CD8+ T cells sorted from blood, taken in a trial of the OX40 agonist ivuxolimab. The rearrangement uses TRBV7-9 and TRBJ2-1; 9 nucleotides match TRBD2. This TCR came from an adult with an advanced solid tumor such as melanoma, head and neck, liver or kidney cancer. The CDR3 nucleotides read TGTGCCAGCAGCACCGGGACTAGCCAGCGATCCTACAATGAGCAGTTCTTC. Amino acids: CASSTGTSQRSYNEQFF.